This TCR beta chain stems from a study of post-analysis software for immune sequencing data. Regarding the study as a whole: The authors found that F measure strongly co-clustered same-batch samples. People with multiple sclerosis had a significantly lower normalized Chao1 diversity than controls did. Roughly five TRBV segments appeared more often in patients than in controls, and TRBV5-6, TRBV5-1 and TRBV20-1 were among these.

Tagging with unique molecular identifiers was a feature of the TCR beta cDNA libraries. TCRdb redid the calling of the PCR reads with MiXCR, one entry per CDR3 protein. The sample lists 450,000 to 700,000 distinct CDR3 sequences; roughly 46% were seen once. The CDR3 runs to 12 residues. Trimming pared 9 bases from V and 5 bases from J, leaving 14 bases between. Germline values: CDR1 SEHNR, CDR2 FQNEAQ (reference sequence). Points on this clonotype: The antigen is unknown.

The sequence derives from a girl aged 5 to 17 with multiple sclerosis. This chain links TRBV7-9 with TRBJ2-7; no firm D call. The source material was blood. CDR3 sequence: CASKDAKDEQYF. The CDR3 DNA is TGTGCCAGTAAAGACGCCAAGGACGAGCAGTACTTC.